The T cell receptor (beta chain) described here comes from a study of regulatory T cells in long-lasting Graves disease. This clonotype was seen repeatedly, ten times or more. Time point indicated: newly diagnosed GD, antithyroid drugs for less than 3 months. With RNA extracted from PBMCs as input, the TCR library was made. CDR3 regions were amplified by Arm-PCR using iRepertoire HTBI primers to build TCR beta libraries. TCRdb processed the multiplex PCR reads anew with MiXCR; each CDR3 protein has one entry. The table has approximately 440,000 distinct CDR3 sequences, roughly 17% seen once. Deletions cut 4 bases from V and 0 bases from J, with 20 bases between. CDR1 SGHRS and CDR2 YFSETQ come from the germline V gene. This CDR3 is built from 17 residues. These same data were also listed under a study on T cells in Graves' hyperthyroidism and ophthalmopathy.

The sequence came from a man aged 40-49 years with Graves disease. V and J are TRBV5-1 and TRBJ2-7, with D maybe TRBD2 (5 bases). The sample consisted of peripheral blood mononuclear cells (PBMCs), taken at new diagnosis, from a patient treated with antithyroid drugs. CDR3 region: CASSLSLAGVISYEQYF. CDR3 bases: TGCGCCAGCAGCCTATCCCTCGCCGGGGTCATCTCCTACGAGCAGTACTTC.